This T cell receptor beta chain was sequenced during a study of blood T cells in healthy people across ages (dated by TCRdb to between 2015 and 2017). A note on the overall study: Template switching captured roughly one uniquely barcoded TCR beta cDNA molecule per two T cells in model experiments. Using the same blood draw, the study looked at two additional independent replicas of 1 million unique cDNA reads for two donors, one aged 18 to 29 and the other aged 80 or older. To avoid experimental bias, donors of different ages were distributed randomly across sequencing lanes. Four age groups were formed from the donors: young (average approximately 15 years), middle-aged (roughly 38), aged (roughly 58) and long-lived (more than 75). Age-related changes in TCR beta repertoire diversity were measured in the study by deep sequencing normalized with unique cDNA molecular identifiers.

Remarks on this clonotype: No cognate antigen has been identified for it. Per-base qualities were not stored, and no clone one base away is much larger.

To prepare the library, 5' RACE was applied. For sequencing, an Illumina HiSeq 2500 was employed. A second PCR of roughly 7 to 12 cycles was run with a J-beta primer mix and a sample-barcoded 5' primer. Each TCR beta cDNA molecule received a unique molecular identifier from a template-switch 5' adaptor carrying 12 random nucleotides. Each sample yielded at least 2.5 million CDR3-containing paired-end reads. First-strand cDNA was synthesized from all RNA with the Mint cDNA synthesis kit, primed by a TRBC-specific oligonucleotide. After uracil-DNA glycosylase treatment, a first 18-cycle PCR used universal primers M1SS and BC2_uni_R on all cDNA. As for the authors' bioinformatics: For normalization, 1 million high-quality reads, each with a distinct molecular identifier, were randomly selected from each sample. Instead of being binned into consensus sequences, reads with shared molecular identifiers were discarded. CDR3 identification, clonotype clustering and error correction used MiTCR with a Q25 quality threshold and the strictest error-elimination algorithm. Lower-bound total TCR beta diversity was estimated with a nonparametric unseen species model using Euler transformation. Through fastp at Q25 and MiXCR, TCRdb rebuilt clones from the public reads, retaining in-frame beta chains. Rows are unified per CDR3 protein, each entry keeping the most common DNA and genes. Clone size and V and J calls follow TCRdb, not the original study. The sample table shows around 1,600,000 distinct CDR3 sequences, and roughly two fifths are seen once. The top ten constitute about 4% of the sample.

The 39 donors, aged about 6 to 95 years, were systemically healthy Caucasian individuals from Russia. About 9.1 milliliters of peripheral blood were collected from each donor into EDTA-treated Vacutainer tubes. PBMCs were isolated by Ficoll-Paque density-gradient centrifugation, with at least 6 million obtained per sample. Total RNA was extracted from PBMCs with Trizol reagent, with at least 5 micrograms obtained per sample. For every donor, flow cytometry on a PBMC aliquot measured the percentage of naive CD45RAhigh/CD27high T cells. Relative to germline, V is missing 3 bases and J is missing 4 bases, with 3 bases of the junction outside any gene match. The CDR3 spans 13 residues, from the cysteine through the phenylalanine. Of the read, only the CDR3 DNA is kept; its 39 bases are in frame from base 1. The germline V gene (reference sequence) specifies DFQATT as CDR1 and SNEGSKA as CDR2. The investigation overall reported the following: Observed TCR beta diversity per million T cells fell roughly linearly with age, and a significant reduction was already apparent by age roughly 40. Donor CMV infection status was unknown, potentially confounding age-related changes in expanded clonotypes. The percentage of naive T cells measured by flow cytometry correlated strongly with observed TCR beta diversity. Estimates of total diversity based on one million sequenced T cells were regarded as lower bounds and as underestimates. The long-lived group showed more naive CD4+ T cells, fewer expanded clones and increased TCR diversity than the aged group, suggesting age selection. Because profiling used bulk unsorted PBMCs, naive and antigen-experienced compartments could not be compared conclusively.

This receptor was taken from a woman under 30 in good health. The chain uses TRBV20-1 and TRBJ1-2; TRBD1 aligns with 9 central bases. The sample taken for sequencing was blood. The CDR3 sequence is CSASDRGIYGYTF. The base sequence is TGCAGTGCTAGTGACAGGGGGATCTATGGCTACACCTTC.